This T cell receptor beta chain was recorded in a study of technical replicates of blood from a few donors. In germline, CDR1 is MNHEY, CDR2 SVGAGI. This CDR3 region has 13 residues. V dropped 2 bases and J dropped 7 bases, with 9 bases sitting between them. Measured with immunoSEQ multiplex PCR; TCRdb has only the in-frame clones, and not every one. The table lists under 85,000 clones, 80% to 95% of them singletons. The V gene is TRBV6-5, the J gene TRBJ1-5; the D gene is possibly TRBD1 (5 bases). The sequence came from a human donor in good health. Some clones in this sample may be carry-over from other donors' samples. Sequencing used T cells isolated from PBMCs. The CDR3 sequence: CASSYRGGQPQHF. The DNA for the CDR3 is TGTGCCAGCAGTTACCGCGGGGGACAGCCCCAGCATTTT.